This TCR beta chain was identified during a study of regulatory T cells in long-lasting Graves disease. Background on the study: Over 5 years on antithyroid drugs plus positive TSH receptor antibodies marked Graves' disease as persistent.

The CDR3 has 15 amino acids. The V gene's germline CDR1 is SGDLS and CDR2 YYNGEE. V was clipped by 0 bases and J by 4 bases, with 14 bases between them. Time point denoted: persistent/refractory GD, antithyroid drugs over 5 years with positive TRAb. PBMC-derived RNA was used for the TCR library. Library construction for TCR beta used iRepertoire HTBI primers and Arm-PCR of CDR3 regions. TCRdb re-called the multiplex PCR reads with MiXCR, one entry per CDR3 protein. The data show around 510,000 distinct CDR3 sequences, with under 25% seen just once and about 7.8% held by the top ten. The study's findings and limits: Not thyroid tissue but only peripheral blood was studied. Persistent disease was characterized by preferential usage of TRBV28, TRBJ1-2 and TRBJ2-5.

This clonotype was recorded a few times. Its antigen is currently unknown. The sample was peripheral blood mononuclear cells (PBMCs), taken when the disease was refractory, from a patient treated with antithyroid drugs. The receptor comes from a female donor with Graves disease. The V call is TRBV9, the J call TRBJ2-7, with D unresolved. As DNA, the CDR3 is TGTGCCAGCAGCGTAGTCCCGGGCCCATCGTACGAGCAGTACTTC. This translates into CASSVVPGPSYEQYF. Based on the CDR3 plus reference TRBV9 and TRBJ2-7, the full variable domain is DSGVTQTPKHLITATGQRVTLRCSPRSGDLSVYWYQQSLDQGLQFLIQYYNGEERAKGNILERFSAQQFPDLHSELNLSSLELGDSALYFCASSVVPGPSYEQYFGPGTRLTVT.